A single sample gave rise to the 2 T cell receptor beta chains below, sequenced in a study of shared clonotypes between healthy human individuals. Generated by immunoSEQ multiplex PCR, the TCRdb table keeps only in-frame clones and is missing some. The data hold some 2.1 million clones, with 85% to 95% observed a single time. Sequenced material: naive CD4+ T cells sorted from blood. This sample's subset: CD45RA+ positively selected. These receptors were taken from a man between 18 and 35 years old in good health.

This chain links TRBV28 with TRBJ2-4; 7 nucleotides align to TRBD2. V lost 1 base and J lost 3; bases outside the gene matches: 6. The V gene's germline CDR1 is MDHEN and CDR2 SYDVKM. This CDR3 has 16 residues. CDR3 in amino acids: CASSLSLGGSKNIQYF. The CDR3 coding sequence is TGTGCCAGCAGTTTATCTCTGGGGGGGAGCAAAAACATTCAGTACTTC.

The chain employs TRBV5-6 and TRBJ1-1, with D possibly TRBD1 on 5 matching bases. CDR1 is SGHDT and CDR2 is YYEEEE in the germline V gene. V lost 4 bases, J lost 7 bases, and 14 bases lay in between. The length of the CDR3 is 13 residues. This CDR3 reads CASSPGRGIEAFF. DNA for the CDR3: TGTGCCAGCAGCCCCGGTCGGGGGATTGAAGCTTTCTTT.